This T cell receptor (beta chain) was retrieved from a study of blood T cell repertoires in COVID-19. As for the study in general: COVID-19 samples collected from the United States, Italy and Spain covered acute and convalescent phases.

In the original analysis: Amplification from reference gene primers served as the basis for estimated nucleated cell counts. The repertoire was sequenced with immunoSEQ multiplex PCR; TCRdb's copy has only in-frame clones and lacks some. V and J calls and clone size are those listed in that table; D and trimming were worked out from the DNA. The sample holds fewer than 700,000 clones, about 88% seen once. V shed 3 bases and J shed 8 bases, with 10 bases lying between them. CDR1 is GTSNPN and CDR2 is SVGIG in the germline V gene (reference sequence). The length of the CDR3 is 11 residues. The chain is built from TRBV30 and TRBJ1-2; D is possibly TRBD1 (5 bases). The receptor was derived from a woman between 45 and 65 years old with COVID-19, enrolled during active disease. Sequencing input: peripheral blood. Here the CDR3 reads CAWRVWGGYTF. CDR3 in DNA: TGTGCCTGGAGGGTCTGGGGCGGCTACACCTTC.